Listed here are 18 T cell receptor beta chains from one sample, sequenced in a study of Graves' ophthalmopathy and Graves' hyperthyroidism listed by TCRdb under 2018. The sequencer was an Illumina HiSeq 2000. TCR beta CDR3 regions were amplified from RNA transcripts for repertoire sequencing. The first round of RT-PCR was done with HTBI primers and the Qiagen OneStep RT-PCR kit, and was followed by a second round of multiplex PCR, then size selection and purification. Using fastp at Q25 and MiXCR, TCRdb reprocessed the public reads and kept productive beta chains. Rows matching on CDR3 protein sequence are summarized as one entry with the most common DNA and genes. A total of about 740,000 distinct CDR3 sequences appear in this sample, 35% to 50% of them only once. 44% of the sample is taken by the ten largest. Material: peripheral blood. Source of these receptors: an adult man with Graves' ophthalmopathy.

This chain joins TRBV11-2 and TRBJ1-2; D gene ambiguous. The CDR3 sequence is 14 residues long. In germline, CDR1 is SGHAT, CDR2 FQNNGV. With 5 bases removed from V and 1 base from J, the gap between germline ends came to 11 bases. For the CDR3, the DNA is TGTGCCAGCAGCCCTAGAACGGATAACTATGGCTACACCTTC. Its protein product is CASSPRTDNYGYTF. The whole variable domain, filled in from reference TRBV11-2 and TRBJ1-2, reads EAGVAQSPRYKIIEKRQSVAFWCNPISGHATLYWYQQILGQGPKLLIQFQNNGVVDDSQLPKDRFSAERLKGVDSTLKIQPAKLEDSAVYLCASSPRTDNYGYTFGSGTRLTVV.

The CDR3 loop is CASSLARTGYGYTF. In nucleotides, the CDR3 is TGTGCCAGCAGCTTAGCGAGGACTGGCTATGGCTACACCTTC. V usage is TRBV7-9 and J usage is TRBJ1-2; D is undetermined. Germline CDR1 and CDR2: SEHNR and FQNEAQ (reference sequence). This CDR3 has 14 amino acids. V was cut by 0 bases and J by 4 bases, with 9 bases left in between.

The genes are TRBV11-1 and TRBJ2-2, with D uncertain. The CDR3 length is 15 residues. Germline values: CDR1 SGHAT, CDR2 FQDESV (reference sequence). V was shortened by 6 bases and J by 0 bases, with 11 bases between the two germline ends. This CDR3 is CASSIRLPNTGELFF. CDR3 DNA sequence: TGTGCCAGCAGTATCCGTCTACCGAACACCGGGGAGCTGTTTTTT.

Worth noting for this clonotype: Being one base from a much bigger clone, this may be a read error. The chain has TRBV20-1 and TRBJ2-7; 11 bases agree with TRBD2. CDR3 length equals 16 residues. V gave up 6 bases and J gave up 8 bases; unmatched junction bases: 18. Germline CDR1 and CDR2: DFQATT and SNEGSKA (reference sequence). This chain's CDR3 is CSAERVAGGTALKQYF. CDR3 nucleotide sequence: TGCAGTGCCGAGAGGGTAGCGGGAGGGACAGCTCTTAAGCAGTACTTC.

This clonotype showed up just once. The chain has TRBV10-2 and TRBJ1-1; D not certain. V dropped 4 bases and J dropped 3 bases, with 18 bases sitting between them. The CDR3 extends over 16 amino acids. Germline CDR1 is WSHSY and CDR2 is SAAADI. The CDR3 reads CASSAIEGRADTEAFF. Written as DNA, the CDR3 is TGCGCCAGCAGTGCAATCGAAGGGCGGGCCGACACTGAAGCTTTCTTT.

This clonotype has a count of ten or more. This chain uses TRBV29-1 with TRBJ1-2; D is undetermined. Trimming cost V 4 bases and J 4 bases, with 7 bases left between them. The CDR3 has 11 residues. Germline CDR1 SQVTM, CDR2 ANQGSEA. CDR3 bases: TGCAGCGTTGTCTTAACCTATGGCTACACCTTC. This gives the protein CSVVLTYGYTF.

The chain recombines TRBV25-1 with TRBJ1-6; D gene ambiguous. Germline assignment: CDR1 MGHDK and CDR2 SYGVNS. The CDR3 loop spans 13 amino acids. Trimming took off 6 bases at V and 4 bases at J, with 7 bases between the two ends. The CDR3 DNA follows: TGTGCCAGCAGGGGAAATTATAATTCACCCCTCCACTTT. It yields the protein CASRGNYNSPLHF.

This clonotype appeared a few times. The chain carries TRBV11-2 and TRBJ2-5, with TRBD2 matching 9 bases. CDR3 size: 14 residues. Looked up from germline, CDR1 is SGHAT and CDR2 is FQNNGV. The V gene end was trimmed by 6 bases and the J gene end by 4 bases; junction bases not matched to a gene: 6. The CDR3 bases are TGTGCCAGCAGGGTAGCGGGGGCGGGAGAGACCCAGTACTTC. Translated: CASRVAGAGETQYF.

Notes on this clonotype: A much larger clone lies one base from this, so it may be a read error. The chain uses TRBV7-9 and TRBJ1-1; D call uncertain. CDR1 and CDR2 (germline): SEHNR, FQNEAQ (reference sequence). The V and J ends lost 5 bases and 1 base respectively, with 11 bases between them. CDR3 size: 14 residues. DNA of the CDR3: TGTGCCAGCAGCGTGGAATTGGGGAACACTGAAGCTTTCTTT. Protein product: CASSVELGNTEAFF.

This clonotype has ten or more counts. Germline and junction disagree at one end, which may indicate a read error. The chain employs TRBV15 and TRBJ2-7; 10 positions match TRBD2. Germline loops: CDR1 LNHNV, CDR2 YYDKDF (reference sequence). The CDR3 spans 15 residues. The CDR3: CATSHVSSGSYELYF. Here the CDR3 DNA reads TGTGCCACCAGCCACGTGTCTAGCGGGAGCTACGAGCTGTACTTC.

The J gene is TRBJ1-1, the V gene TRBV12-3 or TRBV12-4; D is undetermined. Trimming shortened V by 6 bases and J by 1 base, and 9 bases separated the two germline ends. The CDR3 runs to 13 residues. The CDR3 DNA sequence: TGTGCCAGCAGGCCCACCCGGAACACTGAAGCTTTCTTT. Translating gives CASRPTRNTEAFF.

V and J are TRBV29-1 and TRBJ2-2, with 8 bases lining up with TRBD1. Trimming at V came to 6 bases and at J to 3 bases, leaving 12 bases not matched to a gene. This CDR3 comprises 16 residues. Germline V gives CDR1 SQVTM, CDR2 ANQGSEA. CDR3 in amino acids: CSVEGEQGVHTGELFF. The CDR3 DNA reads as TGCAGCGTCGAGGGGGAACAGGGGGTTCACACCGGGGAGCTGTTTTTT.

On this clonotype: At one end the junction does not follow the germline gene, possibly because of a read error. The genes are TRBV7-3 and TRBJ2-5; D possibly corresponds to TRBD1 (5 bases). Germline-derived CDR1 and CDR2 are SGHTA and FQGTGA. CDR3 length equals 15 residues. CDR3 sequence (DNA): TGTGCCAACAGCTCGTCTGGGGCGGAACAAGAGACCCAGTACTTC. Translating it yields CANSSSGAEQETQYF.

This clonotype was recorded many times. J is TRBJ2-5 and V is TRBV10-3; D unclear. V lost 0 bases to trimming and J lost 2 bases, with 7 bases between them. Germline V gene sequence: CDR1 ENHRY, CDR2 SYGVKD. The CDR3 extends over 14 amino acids. In DNA, the CDR3 is TGTGCCATCAGTGAGTCGCGGCAGCAAGAGACCCAGTACTTC. It is translated as CAISESRQQETQYF.

This clonotype was seen many times. The V call is TRBV20-1, the J call TRBJ1-1, with TRBD1 matching over 8 bases. From germline, CDR1 is DFQATT and CDR2 SNEGSKA (reference sequence). J was trimmed by 5 bases and V by 6 bases; bases with no gene match: 8. This CDR3 is 13 amino acids long. CDR3 in DNA: TGCAGTGCAAAGGACAGGGTGGTGACTGAAGCTTTCTTT. Translation: CSAKDRVVTEAFF.

For this clonotype: This CDR3 is missing its conserved last phenylalanine or tryptophan, likely due to a read error. The chain joins TRBV12-3 or TRBV12-4 to TRBJ1-2; D might be TRBD1 (5 bases). V was clipped by 3 bases and J by 6 bases, with 11 bases between them. The CDR3 spans 13 residues. The CDR3 reads CASSLMGLDGYTL. The DNA for the CDR3 is TGTGCCAGCAGTTTGATGGGGCTAGATGGCTACACCCTC.

This sequence joins TRBV25-1 and TRBJ1-1, with D unresolved. The CDR3 extends over 12 amino acids. Per the germline V gene, CDR1 is MGHDK and CDR2 is SYGVNS. V was clipped by 6 bases and J by 4 bases, with 9 bases between them. The CDR3 region has the DNA TGTGCCAGCAGGGGGTTGACCACTGAAGCTTTCTTT. This sequence encodes CASRGLTTEAFF.

Ten or more counts support this clonotype. This chain links TRBV2 with TRBJ1-6, with 7 bases aligning to TRBD1. The CDR3 loop spans 14 amino acids. Germline V gene data show CDR1 as SNHLY and CDR2 as FYNNEI. Losses at the gene ends were 5 bases for V and 7 bases for J; bases not matched to a gene: 5. This chain's CDR3 is CASSSGQLNSPLHF. The DNA for the CDR3 is TGTGCCAGCAGTTCGGGACAGCTCAATTCACCCCTCCACTTT. Full variable domain (outside the CDR3, taken from reference TRBV2 and TRBJ1-6): EPEVTQTPSHQVTQMGQEVILRCVPISNHLYFYWYRQILGQKVEFLVSFYNNEISEKSEIFDDQFSVERPDGSNFTLKIRSTKLEDSAMYFCASSSGQLNSPLHFGNGTRLTVT.